What follows are 17 T cell receptor beta chains derived from one specimen sequenced in a study of blood T cell repertoires in COVID-19. Assay used: immunoSEQ multiplex PCR; TCRdb lists only in-frame clones, some missing. Among some 270,000 clones, approximately 86% were seen once, and the ten largest hold 0.7% to 0.9%. Sample: peripheral blood. The receptors were gathered from a human donor with COVID-19, enrolled during active disease. The donor label of this sample is uncertain.

In regard to this clone: Within the sample, other DNA sequences also encode this same CDR3. V usage is TRBV27 and J usage is TRBJ2-7; 13 positions agree with TRBD2. The ends lost 5 bases at V and 3 bases at J; junction bases unmatched: 7. This CDR3 is 16 amino acids long. In germline, CDR1 is MNHEY, CDR2 SMNVEV (reference sequence). The CDR3 is CASSPRTSGGGYEQYF. Here the CDR3 DNA reads TGTGCCAGCAGTCCCCGGACTAGCGGGGGAGGCTACGAGCAGTACTTC.

This clone showed up many times. The chain joins TRBV18 to TRBJ1-5; the match to TRBD1 covers 9 bases. The CDR3 runs 18 residues. With 6 bases clipped from V and 0 bases from J, the junction kept 12 bases outside the gene matches. Germline V gene sequence: CDR1 KGHSH, CDR2 LQKENI. CDR3 nucleotide sequence: TGTGCCAGCTCTCCAACTGACAGGGGGGGTGATAGCAATCAGCCCCAGCATTTT. This encodes CASSPTDRGGDSNQPQHF.

This chain connects TRBV30 to TRBJ2-5; TRBD2 might be the D (5 bases). V gave up 3 bases and J gave up 5 bases, with 19 bases separating them. Per the germline V gene, CDR1 is GTSNPN and CDR2 is SVGIG (reference sequence). The CDR3 is 15 amino acids. CDR3 region: CAWSPAGWYRETQYF. As DNA, the CDR3 is TGTGCCTGGAGCCCGGCGGGTTGGTACCGGGAGACCCAGTACTTC.

Points on this clone: At the DNA level, this CDR3 is encoded by other sequences in the same sample as well. The chain is built from TRBV25-1 and TRBJ1-3, with 8 bases that match TRBD1. Germline CDR1 reads MGHDK; CDR2 reads SYGVNS. This CDR3 has 15 residues. V lost 3 bases to trimming and J lost 4 bases; unmatched junction nucleotides: 5. The CDR3 loop reads CASSDSGGTGNTIYF. The CDR3 DNA sequence: TGTGCCAGCAGTGACTCAGGGGGCACAGGAAACACCATATATTTT.

This clone was picked up a small number of times. The V call is TRBV7-9, the J call TRBJ2-7, with 11 bases identical to TRBD2. In germline, CDR1 is SEHNR, CDR2 FQNEAQ (reference sequence). The CDR3 runs to 14 residues. The V and J ends lost 3 bases and 2 bases, in that order; junction bases with no gene match: 0. The CDR3 DNA sequence: TGTGCCAGCAGCTTGACTAGCGGGACCTACGAGCAGTACTTC. Translating gives CASSLTSGTYEQYF.

J is TRBJ2-5 and V is TRBV19; the match to TRBD1 covers 8 bases. Germline V gives CDR1 LNHDA, CDR2 SQIVND (reference sequence). V trimming: 11 bases; J trimming: 0 bases; junction bases outside the gene matches: 17. This CDR3 contains 17 residues. The CDR3 region has the DNA TGTGCCTCTCCTTGGGACAGGCTAATTAGGTACCAAGAGACCCAGTACTTC. Translated, it gives CASPWDRLIRYQETQYF.

This rearrangement joins TRBV6-2 or TRBV6-3 to TRBJ2-7, with 7 bases identical to TRBD1. Trimming removed 2 bases from V and 2 bases from J; junction bases left unmatched: 6. CDR1 MNHEY and CDR2 SVGEGT come from the germline V gene. The CDR3 is 15 amino acids. CDR3 sequence (DNA): TGTGCCAGCAGTTACCCCCAAGGGACAGCCTACGAGCAGTACTTC. Translation gives CASSYPQGTAYEQYF.

V and J are TRBV5-1 and TRBJ1-4; D is perhaps TRBD1 (5 bases). V lost 0 bases to trimming and J lost 7 bases, with 13 bases between them. The CDR3 runs 15 residues. Germline V CDR1 and CDR2: SGHRS, YFSETQ. In DNA, the CDR3 is TGCGCCAGCAGCTTGGTCTCAGGGAACCTTGAAAAACTGTTTTTT. This translates into CASSLVSGNLEKLFF.

The chain recombines TRBV3-1 (or the pseudogene TRBV3-2) with TRBJ2-1, with 7 nucleotides matching TRBD2. The length of the CDR3 is 14 residues. V dropped 2 bases and J dropped 4; count of bases not matched to a gene: 2. The germline V gene has CDR1 LGHDT and CDR2 YNNKEL (reference sequence). CDR3 DNA: TGTGCCAGCAGCCAACGGACTAGTTACAATGAGCAGTTCTTC. It yields the protein CASSQRTSYNEQFF.

The CDR3 spells CASSFAGQSYNEQFF. CDR3 DNA sequence: TGTGCCAGCAGCTTTGCGGGTCAATCCTACAATGAGCAGTTCTTC. The chain employs TRBV7-2 and TRBJ2-1; perhaps TRBD2 as D (5 bases). Germline CDR1 SGHTA, CDR2 FQGNSA. Trimming left V 3 bases short and J 1 base short, with 10 bases between. CDR3 size: 15 residues.

V is TRBV10-1 and J is TRBJ1-1; 7 nucleotides agree with TRBD1. Trimming at V came to 6 bases and at J to 4 bases, leaving 8 bases not matched to a gene. Per the germline V gene, CDR1 is WNHNN and CDR2 is SYGVQD (reference sequence). The CDR3 contains 14 residues. The CDR3 is CASSLVSGGTEAFF. CDR3 DNA: TGCGCCAGCAGCCTCGTCTCAGGGGGCACTGAAGCTTTCTTT.

The chain has TRBV6-5 and TRBJ1-2, with 9 positions matching TRBD1. CDR3 length: 14 amino acids. V dropped 6 bases and J dropped 8; count of bases not matched to a gene: 10. The germline gives CDR1 MNHEY, CDR2 SVGAGI. CDR3 sequence: CASRVDRGFGGYTF. CDR3 in DNA: TGTGCCAGCAGGGTCGACAGGGGGTTTGGAGGCTACACCTTC.

The genes are TRBV24-1 and TRBJ2-2; D is possibly TRBD2 (6 bases). Germline values: CDR1 KGHDR, CDR2 SFDVKD. The length of the CDR3 is 16 residues. The V end lost 2 bases, the J end lost 1 base, and 10 bases lay between the germline ends. CDR3 sequence reads: CATSDSISGNTGELFF. The CDR3 DNA follows: TGTGCCACCAGTGATTCGATTAGCGGGAACACCGGGGAGCTGTTTTTT.

The chain joins TRBV19 to TRBJ1-4; TRBD1 matches at 9 bases. J was trimmed by 8 bases and V by 4 bases; bases with no gene match: 8. The germline V gene has CDR1 LNHDA and CDR2 SQIVND (reference sequence). CDR3 size: 15 residues. Here the CDR3 DNA reads TGTGCCAGTAGTACGGGGACAGGGAACGGAGAAAAACTGTTTTTT. Its protein is CASSTGTGNGEKLFF.

This chain uses TRBV5-1 with TRBJ1-4; no definite D call. The germline gives CDR1 SGHRS, CDR2 YFSETQ. V gave up 3 bases and J gave up 6 bases, with 12 bases separating them. The CDR3 consists of 14 residues. The CDR3 DNA reads TGCGCCAGCAGCTCCCTGAGATCTGATGAAAAACTGTTTTTT. Translated: CASSSLRSDEKLFF.

Only a few counts were recorded for this clone. The chain has TRBV9 and TRBJ2-2; 13 bases line up with TRBD2. V shed 4 bases and J 15 bases; nucleotides not matched to a gene: 6. The CDR3 length is 13 residues. Germline V gives CDR1 SGDLS, CDR2 YYNGEE. The CDR3 nucleotides read TGTGCCAGCAGCCCCAGACTAGCGGGAGGCTTGTTTTTT. This sequence encodes CASSPRLAGGLFF. The entire variable domain, with the rest obtained from reference TRBV9 and TRBJ2-2, is as follows: DSGVTQTPKHLITATGQRVTLRCSPRSGDLSVYWYQQSLDQGLQFLIQYYNGEERAKGNILERFSAQQFPDLHSELNLSSLELGDSALYFCASSPRLAGGLFFGEGSRLTVL.

This chain connects TRBV28 to TRBJ2-7; 7 positions match TRBD2. The trim removed 4 bases at V and 4 bases at J, leaving 13 bases unmatched. The CDR3 runs 16 residues. From germline, CDR1 is MDHEN and CDR2 SYDVKM. Here the CDR3 reads CASSSRGELARYEQYF. The DNA for the CDR3 is TGTGCCAGCAGTTCCCGGGGGGAGCTAGCGCGGTACGAGCAGTACTTC. The full variable domain, rest sourced from reference TRBV28 and TRBJ2-7, is DVKVTQSSRYLVKRTGEKVFLECVQDMDHENMFWYRQDPGLGLRLIYFSYDVKMKEKGDIPEGYSVSREKKERFSLILESASTNQTSMYLCASSSRGELARYEQYFGPGTRLTVT.